This is a list of T cell receptor beta chains from one sample in a study of T cell responses to AZD1222 COVID-19 vaccine. Here immunoSEQ multiplex PCR was the method, and the copy in TCRdb shows in-frame clones only, minus some. The repertoire has around 170,000 clones, around 88% of them found once; the top ten carry around 10%. The sample consisted of peripheral blood, taken 28 days after the second AZD1222 dose. The receptors derive from an adult who received the AZD1222 COVID-19 vaccine. CDR3s include the opening cysteine and the closing phenylalanine or tryptophan. The D gene is left open where the match is weak. Clone size is not always given. Where it is, it says once, few, many or a class for expanded clones.

clone_size,d_call,j_call,v_call,cdr3_aa,cdr3_nt
-,TRBD2,TRBJ2-7,TRBV20-1,CSASGLAGPSYEQYF,TGCAGTGCTAGTGGGCTAGCGGGGCCCTCCTACGAGCAGTACTTC
few,-,TRBJ1-2,TRBV4-3,CASSQDRDGRPNYGYTF,TGCGCCAGCAGCCAAGATCGGGACGGAAGACCTAACTATGGCTACACCTTC
-,-,TRBJ1-5,TRBV30,CAWEGGLDQPQHF,TGTGCCTGGGAGGGAGGGCTCGACCAGCCCCAGCATTTT
-,-,TRBJ2-1,TRBV3-1/TRBV3-2,CASSRLYNEQFF,TGTGCCAGCAGCAGACTGTACAATGAGCAGTTCTTC
few,-,TRBJ2-1,TRBV5-1,CASSLVGGRVNEQFF,TGCGCCAGCAGCTTGGTGGGGGGGCGAGTCAATGAGCAGTTCTTC
once,-,TRBJ1-2,TRBV25-1,CASSAPGGSYGYTF,TGTGCCAGCAGTGCTCCTGGCGGAAGCTATGGCTACACCTTC
few,-,TRBJ2-7,TRBV12-3/TRBV12-4,CASSPGQGEQYF,TGTGCCAGCAGTCCCGGGCAGGGTGAGCAGTACTTC
-,-,TRBJ1-2,TRBV10-3,CAIRGDDYGYTF,TGTGCCATCAGGGGGGACGACTATGGCTACACCTTC
-,TRBD1,TRBJ2-7,TRBV6-1,CASSEFGTASYEQYF,TGTGCCAGCAGTGAATTTGGGACAGCTTCCTACGAGCAGTACTTC
-,TRBD1,TRBJ1-4,TRBV6-1,CASSERTGGPEKLFF,TGTGCCAGCAGTGAAAGGACAGGGGGGCCAGAAAAACTGTTTTTT
-,-,TRBJ1-1,TRBV3-1/TRBV3-2,CASSSLRNTEAFF,TGTGCCAGCAGCAGCCTCAGGAACACTGAAGCTTTCTTT
-,-,TRBJ2-7,TRBV28,CASSPPDRRFYEQYF,TGTGCCAGCAGTCCTCCGGACAGAAGATTCTACGAGCAGTACTTC
-,-,TRBJ2-7,TRBV11-2,CASTSGGKYEQYF,TGTGCCAGCACCTCAGGGGGGAAGTACGAGCAGTACTTC
-,-,TRBJ1-3,TRBV30,CAWRGDRRNTIYF,TGTGCCTGGAGAGGAGACAGAAGAAACACCATATATTTT
-,-,TRBJ1-2,TRBV19,CASSIDWGTGGYTF,TGTGCCAGTAGTATCGACTGGGGGACTGGGGGCTACACCTTC
-,TRBD2,TRBJ2-5,TRBV4-2,CASSLGTSGAQETQYF,TGTGCCAGCAGCCTCGGGACTAGCGGGGCCCAAGAGACCCAGTACTTC
-,-,TRBJ2-5,TRBV5-4,CASRTWGKETQYF,TGTGCCAGCAGGACCTGGGGGAAAGAGACCCAGTACTTC
-,-,TRBJ2-4,TRBV9,CASSVGLVDIQYF,TGTGCCAGCAGCGTCGGACTTGTAGACATTCAGTACTTC
-,TRBD2,TRBJ2-1,TRBV9,CASSVGGGGLNEQFF,TGTGCCAGCAGCGTAGGCGGGGGGGGCTTGAATGAGCAGTTCTTC
once,TRBD1,TRBJ2-4,TRBV27,CASSPRDRVKNIQYF,TGTGCCAGCAGTCCCCGGGACAGGGTGAAAAACATTCAGTACTTC
once,-,TRBJ2-2,TRBV7-3,CASSLVLVPGELFF,TGTGCCAGCAGCTTAGTTCTGGTACCCGGGGAGCTGTTTTTT
-,-,TRBJ2-7,TRBV7-3,CASSLAGGRPSEQYF,TGTGCCAGCAGCTTAGCGGGTGGTAGACCTTCCGAGCAGTACTTC
-,TRBD2,TRBJ2-7,TRBV7-9,CASSLELAGATYEQYF,TGTGCCAGCAGCTTAGAACTAGCGGGGGCTACCTACGAGCAGTACTTC
-,-,TRBJ2-5,TRBV10-2,CASMKGSQETQYF,TGCGCCAGCATGAAAGGGTCTCAAGAGACCCAGTACTTC
-,-,TRBJ2-7,TRBV29-1,CRGYSSYEQYF,TGCAGGGGGTACAGTTCCTACGAGCAGTACTTC
few,-,TRBJ2-2,TRBV24-1,CATSDYPGTGELFF,TGTGCCACCAGTGACTACCCTGGAACCGGGGAGCTGTTTTTT
-,-,TRBJ1-2,TRBV25-1,CASSPPGAPYGYTF,TGTGCCAGCAGTCCCCCCGGGGCCCCCTATGGCTACACCTTC